This TCR beta chain was profiled in a study of T cell responses to AZD1222 COVID-19 vaccine. The germline CDR1 and CDR2 sequences are MNHNS and SASEGT. Trimming removed 2 bases at V and 4 bases at J, with 20 bases between. This CDR3 has 17 residues. Notes on the study in general: Repertoire sampling occurred only after the peak T cell response. Baseline testing showed seropositivity in only a handful of AZD1222 recipients. Per reports, nearly half of all spike-specific TCRs target regions that are unmutated in variants. Clonal diversity may have been underestimated, and the donors were mostly white British, with more females than males.

TCRdb's table, derived via immunoSEQ multiplex PCR, lists solely in-frame clones and lacks some. The table lists 180,000 or so clones, approximately 89% of them singletons. On this clone itself: Its antigen is not identified.

The sequence derives from an adult who received the AZD1222 COVID-19 vaccine. Sequences were derived from peripheral blood, sampled 28 days after the second AZD1222 dose. This sequence joins TRBV6-1 and TRBJ1-2; D is uncertain. CDR3 protein: CASSELFGQTSLYGYTF. DNA of the CDR3: TGTGCCAGCAGTGAACTCTTTGGGCAGACTTCACTCTATGGCTACACCTTC.